A selection of T cell receptor beta chains follows, all from one sample in a study of T cells in Graves' hyperthyroidism and ophthalmopathy. TCRdb processed the multiplex PCR reads anew with MiXCR; each CDR3 protein has one entry. The sample includes approximately 870,000 distinct CDR3 sequences, approximately 40% of them seen just once. Sequencing was carried out using blood. The receptors were sampled from a man between 18 and 29 years old with Graves' hyperthyroidism. Both conserved end residues are part of each CDR3. A D gene is named only where the DNA matches it firmly. Only some rows state a clone size, as once, few, many or a class for expanded clones.

D gene: .; J gene: TRBJ1-1; clone size: .; V gene: TRBV19; CDR3 length: 13; CDR3 DNA: TGTGCCAGTAGTATAGGGGTCAACGCTGAAGCTTTCTTT; CDR3 protein: CASSIGVNAEAFF
D gene: .; J gene: TRBJ1-5; clone size: .; V gene: TRBV7-2; CDR3 length: 15; CDR3 DNA: TGCGCCAGCAGCCAACCGGGGCGAGCCAATCAGCCCCAGCATTTT; CDR3 protein: CASSQPGRANQPQHF
D gene: .; J gene: TRBJ2-6; clone size: few; V gene: TRBV7-9; CDR3 length: 16; CDR3 DNA: TGTGCCAGCAGCTTAGCGTCCCACGCTGGGGCCAACGTCCTGACTTTC; CDR3 protein: CASSLASHAGANVLTF
D gene: .; J gene: TRBJ2-7; clone size: few; V gene: TRBV19; CDR3 length: 15; CDR3 DNA: TGTGCCAGTAGTCCCGCCGGTGGGGGAGTGGTCGAGCAGTACTTC; CDR3 protein: CASSPAGGGVVEQYF
D gene: TRBD1; J gene: TRBJ2-2; clone size: few; V gene: TRBV5-1; CDR3 length: 14; CDR3 DNA: TGCGCCAGTGGACAGGGGGTATACACCGGGGAGCTGTTTTTT; CDR3 protein: CASGQGVYTGELFF
D gene: TRBD1; J gene: TRBJ2-2; clone size: few; V gene: TRBV19; CDR3 length: 15; CDR3 DNA: TGTGCCAGTAGTTGGGACAGCTCGAACACCGGGGAGCTGTTTTTT; CDR3 protein: CASSWDSSNTGELFF
D gene: TRBD1; J gene: TRBJ1-2; clone size: many; V gene: TRBV15; CDR3 length: 16; CDR3 DNA: TGTGCCACCAGCAGAGATGGGGAGGGGGCAAACTATGGCTACACCTTC; CDR3 protein: CATSRDGEGANYGYTF
D gene: .; J gene: TRBJ1-4; clone size: few; V gene: TRBV6-6; CDR3 length: 14; CDR3 DNA: TGTGCCAGCAGAAGACGGGTAGTTAATGAAAAACTGTTTTTT; CDR3 protein: CASRRRVVNEKLFF
D gene: TRBD2; J gene: TRBJ2-7; clone size: .; V gene: TRBV7-8; CDR3 length: 16; CDR3 DNA: TGTGCCAGCAGCTTAGCGGGGCTAGCGGGAGGCTACGAGCAGCACTTC; CDR3 protein: CASSLAGLAGGYEQHF
D gene: .; J gene: TRBJ1-1; clone size: .; V gene: TRBV6-5; CDR3 length: 14; CDR3 DNA: TGTGCCAGCAGTTACTCGAAGCCTAACACTGAAGCTTTCTTT; CDR3 protein: CASSYSKPNTEAFF
D gene: TRBD1; J gene: TRBJ1-6; clone size: .; V gene: TRBV2; CDR3 length: 17; CDR3 DNA: TGTGCCAGCAGTTCAAGACAGGGGAACTCCTATAATTCACCCCTCCACTTT; CDR3 protein: CASSSRQGNSYNSPLHF
D gene: .; J gene: TRBJ1-5; clone size: many; V gene: TRBV19; CDR3 length: 15; CDR3 DNA: TGTGCCACACATACCAGGGGCGAAGGCAATCAGCCCCAGCATTTT; CDR3 protein: CATHTRGEGNQPQHF
D gene: .; J gene: TRBJ2-7; clone size: many; V gene: TRBV28; CDR3 length: 12; CDR3 DNA: TGTGCCAGCAGTTCCGGTTACTACGAGCAGTACTTC; CDR3 protein: CASSSGYYEQYF
D gene: .; J gene: TRBJ2-7; clone size: .; V gene: TRBV14; CDR3 length: 14; CDR3 DNA: TGTGCCAGCAGCCATAGAGACAGGTTTGACGAGCAGTACTTC; CDR3 protein: CASSHRDRFDEQYF
D gene: TRBD1; J gene: TRBJ1-5; clone size: many; V gene: TRBV19; CDR3 length: 16; CDR3 DNA: TGTGCCAGTAGTATAGAACCGTGGACAGGCCGGCAGCCCCAGCATTTT; CDR3 protein: CASSIEPWTGRQPQHF
D gene: TRBD1; J gene: TRBJ1-1; clone size: few; V gene: TRBV7-2; CDR3 length: 16; CDR3 DNA: TGTGCCAGCAGCTCCCCCGATAGGACAGGGGGCACTGAAGCTTTCTTT; CDR3 protein: CASSSPDRTGGTEAFF
D gene: TRBD1; J gene: TRBJ1-6; clone size: .; V gene: TRBV2; CDR3 length: 14; CDR3 DNA: TGTGCCAGCAGACTGGACAGGAAGATTTCACCCCTCCACTTT; CDR3 protein: CASRLDRKISPLHF
D gene: TRBD2; J gene: TRBJ2-2; clone size: .; V gene: TRBV6-5; CDR3 length: 16; CDR3 DNA: TGTGCCAGCAGCCTACTAGCGGGAGTAAAGGCCGGGGAGCTGTTTTTT; CDR3 protein: CASSLLAGVKAGELFF
D gene: .; J gene: TRBJ1-5; clone size: .; V gene: TRBV12-3/TRBV12-4; CDR3 length: 15; CDR3 DNA: TGTGCCAGCAGTTTGGCACTCCCGGACGTTCAGCCCCAGCATTTT; CDR3 protein: CASSLALPDVQPQHF
D gene: .; J gene: TRBJ1-2; clone size: .; V gene: TRBV7-8; CDR3 length: 15; CDR3 DNA: TGTGCCAGCAGCCAAGATGGGGGGGTCGGATATGGCTACACCTTC; CDR3 protein: CASSQDGGVGYGYTF
D gene: .; J gene: TRBJ2-7; clone size: .; V gene: TRBV20-1; CDR3 length: 15; CDR3 DNA: TGCAGTGCTAGTCCCGGGCCCGCGAACACCGGGGAGCTGTACTTC; CDR3 protein: CSASPGPANTGELYF
D gene: .; J gene: TRBJ1-4; clone size: few; V gene: TRBV29-1; CDR3 length: 13; CDR3 DNA: TGCAGCGTTGAAGTAGGGGCTTTGGAAAAACTGTTTTTT; CDR3 protein: CSVEVGALEKLFF
D gene: .; J gene: TRBJ2-7; clone size: few; V gene: TRBV20-1; CDR3 length: 13; CDR3 DNA: TGCAGTGCTAGTACGCATTGGGGAAACGAGCAGTACTTC; CDR3 protein: CSASTHWGNEQYF
D gene: TRBD2; J gene: TRBJ2-2; clone size: few; V gene: TRBV4-3; CDR3 length: 15; CDR3 DNA: TGCGCCAGCAGCCAAAGCGGGAGAGACGCCGGGGAGCTGTTTTTT; CDR3 protein: CASSQSGRDAGELFF
D gene: .; J gene: TRBJ1-4; clone size: few; V gene: TRBV7-9; CDR3 length: 15; CDR3 DNA: TGTGCCAGCAGCTTACGGGACGGGAGTTCTGAAAAACTGTTTTTT; CDR3 protein: CASSLRDGSSEKLFF
D gene: TRBD1; J gene: TRBJ1-6; clone size: many; V gene: TRBV2; CDR3 length: 15; CDR3 DNA: TGTGCCAGCAGTGATCGGACAGGGGCTGATTCACCCCTCCACTTT; CDR3 protein: CASSDRTGADSPLHF
D gene: .; J gene: TRBJ2-2; clone size: .; V gene: TRBV7-9; CDR3 length: 14; CDR3 DNA: TGTGCCGCCGACTCCGGGGGGAACACCGGGGAGCTGTTTTTT; CDR3 protein: CAADSGGNTGELFF
D gene: .; J gene: TRBJ2-7; clone size: few; V gene: TRBV9; CDR3 length: 13; CDR3 DNA: TGTGCCAGCAGAGCACGATGGGCCTACGAGCAGTACTTC; CDR3 protein: CASRARWAYEQYF
D gene: TRBD1; J gene: TRBJ2-1; clone size: once; V gene: TRBV29-1; CDR3 length: 16; CDR3 DNA: TGCAGCGTTATCTTTGTGGGGGCAGGGGGCTTCGATGAGCAGTTCTTC; CDR3 protein: CSVIFVGAGGFDEQFF
D gene: TRBD1; J gene: TRBJ2-5; clone size: .; V gene: TRBV12-3/TRBV12-4; CDR3 length: 15; CDR3 DNA: TGTGCCAGCAGTTTGGGACAGGCCAAGCTTGAGACCCAGTACTTC; CDR3 protein: CASSLGQAKLETQYF
D gene: TRBD1; J gene: TRBJ2-5; clone size: many; V gene: TRBV7-2; CDR3 length: 14; CDR3 DNA: TGTGCCAGCAGCTCTGGGACAGGGCGCGAGACCCAGTACTTC; CDR3 protein: CASSSGTGRETQYF
D gene: .; J gene: TRBJ2-6; clone size: many; V gene: TRBV7-2; CDR3 length: 15; CDR3 DNA: TGTGCCAGCAGCCCAATGGGCACTGGGGCCAACGTCCTGACTTTC; CDR3 protein: CASSPMGTGANVLTF
D gene: .; J gene: TRBJ1-1; clone size: few; V gene: TRBV4-3; CDR3 length: 17; CDR3 DNA: TGCGCCAGCAGCCAAGATCCAACAGGCTGGGAGAACACTGAAGCTTTCTTT; CDR3 protein: CASSQDPTGWENTEAFF
D gene: .; J gene: TRBJ2-5; clone size: many; V gene: TRBV12-3/TRBV12-4; CDR3 length: 15; CDR3 DNA: TGTGCCAGCAGGCCCCCGGGGGGCACCCAAGAGACCCAGTACTTC; CDR3 protein: CASRPPGGTQETQYF
D gene: .; J gene: TRBJ2-7; clone size: .; V gene: TRBV6-1; CDR3 length: 13; CDR3 DNA: TGTGCCAGCAGTCCCAGGACTGTCTACGAGCAGTACTTC; CDR3 protein: CASSPRTVYEQYF
D gene: TRBD1; J gene: TRBJ2-6; clone size: .; V gene: TRBV5-1; CDR3 length: 15; CDR3 DNA: TGCGCCAGCAGCCCGCAGGGGGATGGGGCCAACGTCCTGACTTTC; CDR3 protein: CASSPQGDGANVLTF
D gene: .; J gene: TRBJ1-2; clone size: few; V gene: TRBV19; CDR3 length: 14; CDR3 DNA: TGTGCCAGTACCCCCATGGGCGGCGACTATGGCTACACCTTC; CDR3 protein: CASTPMGGDYGYTF
D gene: TRBD1; J gene: TRBJ1-1; clone size: .; V gene: TRBV4-3; CDR3 length: 14; CDR3 DNA: TGCGCCAGCAGCCCCAGGGGGTTGGACACTGAAGCTTTCTTT; CDR3 protein: CASSPRGLDTEAFF
D gene: .; J gene: TRBJ1-1; clone size: many; V gene: TRBV29-1; CDR3 length: 12; CDR3 DNA: TGCAGCGTTGAACCAGGCAACACTGAAGCTTTCTTT; CDR3 protein: CSVEPGNTEAFF
D gene: .; J gene: TRBJ2-6; clone size: .; V gene: TRBV19; CDR3 length: 15; CDR3 DNA: TGTGCCAGTAGTATAAAAGGGACCGGGGCCAACGTCCTGACTTTC; CDR3 protein: CASSIKGTGANVLTF
D gene: TRBD1; J gene: TRBJ1-1; clone size: few; V gene: TRBV7-2; CDR3 length: 13; CDR3 DNA: TGTGCCAGCAGCACCCGGACAGGGCAGGGGGCTTTCTTT; CDR3 protein: CASSTRTGQGAFF
D gene: .; J gene: TRBJ2-5; clone size: many; V gene: TRBV7-9; CDR3 length: 15; CDR3 DNA: TGTGCCAGCAGCCATTACTCAGGGAGGACGGAGACCCAGTACTTC; CDR3 protein: CASSHYSGRTETQYF
D gene: TRBD1; J gene: TRBJ1-6; clone size: .; V gene: TRBV2; CDR3 length: 14; CDR3 DNA: TGTGCCAGCAGTGACAGGGGGCATAATTCACCCCTCCACTTT; CDR3 protein: CASSDRGHNSPLHF
D gene: TRBD1; J gene: TRBJ1-2; clone size: .; V gene: TRBV9; CDR3 length: 17; CDR3 DNA: TGTGCCAGCAGCGGCGGGACAGGGAGTAACCCTAACTATGGCTACACCTTC; CDR3 protein: CASSGGTGSNPNYGYTF
D gene: .; J gene: TRBJ2-2; clone size: .; V gene: TRBV11-2; CDR3 length: 16; CDR3 DNA: TGTGCCAGCAGCTTACGTCACGGATCGAACACCGGGGAGCTGTTTTTT; CDR3 protein: CASSLRHGSNTGELFF
D gene: TRBD1; J gene: TRBJ1-3; clone size: few; V gene: TRBV9; CDR3 length: 17; CDR3 DNA: TGTGCCAGCAGCGTAGAGCCGGCACAGGGGGTTGGAAACACCATATATTTT; CDR3 protein: CASSVEPAQGVGNTIYF
D gene: TRBD1; J gene: TRBJ2-7; clone size: few; V gene: TRBV9; CDR3 length: 14; CDR3 DNA: TGTGCCAGCAGCCCCTCGGACAGGGACGAAGAGCAGTACTTC; CDR3 protein: CASSPSDRDEEQYF
D gene: .; J gene: TRBJ2-2; clone size: many; V gene: TRBV29-1; CDR3 length: 15; CDR3 DNA: TGCAGCGTCACCGAGGAGAAGACGAACACCGGGGAGCTGTTTTTT; CDR3 protein: CSVTEEKTNTGELFF